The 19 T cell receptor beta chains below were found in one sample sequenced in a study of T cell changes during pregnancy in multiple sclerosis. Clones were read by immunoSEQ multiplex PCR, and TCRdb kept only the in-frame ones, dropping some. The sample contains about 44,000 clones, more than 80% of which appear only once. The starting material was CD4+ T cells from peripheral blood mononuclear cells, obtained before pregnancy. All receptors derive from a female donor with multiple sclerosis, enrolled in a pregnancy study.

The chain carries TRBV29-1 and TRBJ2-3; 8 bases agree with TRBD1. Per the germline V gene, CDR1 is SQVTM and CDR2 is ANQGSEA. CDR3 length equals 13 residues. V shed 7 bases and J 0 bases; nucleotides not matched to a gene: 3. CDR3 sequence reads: CSARTGSTDTQYF. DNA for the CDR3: TGCAGCGCCCGGACAGGGAGCACAGATACGCAGTATTTT.

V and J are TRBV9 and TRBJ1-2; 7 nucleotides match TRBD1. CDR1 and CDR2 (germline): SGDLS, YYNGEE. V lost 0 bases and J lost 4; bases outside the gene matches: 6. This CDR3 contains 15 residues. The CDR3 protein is CASSVGRQGTYGYTF. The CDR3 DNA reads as TGTGCCAGCAGCGTAGGGAGACAGGGAACCTATGGCTACACCTTC.

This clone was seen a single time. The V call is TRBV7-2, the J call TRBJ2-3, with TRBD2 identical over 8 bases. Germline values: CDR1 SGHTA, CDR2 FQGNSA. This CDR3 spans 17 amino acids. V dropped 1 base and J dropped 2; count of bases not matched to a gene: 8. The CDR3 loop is CASSLGGLGLDTDTQYF. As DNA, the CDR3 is TGTGCCAGCAGCTTAGGAGGTCTGGGACTAGACACAGATACGCAGTATTTT.

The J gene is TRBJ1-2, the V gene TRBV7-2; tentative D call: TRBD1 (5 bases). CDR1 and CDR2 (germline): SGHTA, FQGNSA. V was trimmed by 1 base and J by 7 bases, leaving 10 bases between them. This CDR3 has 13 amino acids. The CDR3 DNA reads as TGTGCCAGCAGCTTAGGGGCAGGGTTTGGCTACACCTTC. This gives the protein CASSLGAGFGYTF.

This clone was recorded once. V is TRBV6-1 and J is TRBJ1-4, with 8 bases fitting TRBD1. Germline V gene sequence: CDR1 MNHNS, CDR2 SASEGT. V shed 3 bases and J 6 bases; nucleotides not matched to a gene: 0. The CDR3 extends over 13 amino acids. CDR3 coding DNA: TGTGCCAGCAGTGACAGGGGGCATGAAAAACTGTTTTTT. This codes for CASSDRGHEKLFF.

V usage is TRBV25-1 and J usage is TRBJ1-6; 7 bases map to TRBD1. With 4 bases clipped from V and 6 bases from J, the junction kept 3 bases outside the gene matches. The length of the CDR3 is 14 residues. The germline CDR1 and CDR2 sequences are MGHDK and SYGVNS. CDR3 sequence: CASSGTGVNSPLHF. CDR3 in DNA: TGTGCCAGCAGTGGGACAGGCGTTAATTCACCCCTCCACTTT.

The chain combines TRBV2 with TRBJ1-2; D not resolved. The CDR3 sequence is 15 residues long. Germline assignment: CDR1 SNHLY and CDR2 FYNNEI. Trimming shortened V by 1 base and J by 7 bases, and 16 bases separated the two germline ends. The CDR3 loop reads CASSEEEGGIRGYTF. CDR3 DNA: TGTGCCAGCAGTGAAGAGGAGGGAGGTATCCGTGGCTACACCTTC.

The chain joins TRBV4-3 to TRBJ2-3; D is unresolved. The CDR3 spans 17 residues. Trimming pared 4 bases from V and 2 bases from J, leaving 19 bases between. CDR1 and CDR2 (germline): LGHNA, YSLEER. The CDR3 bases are TGCGCCAGCAGCCCCAGCCTTGGCAGGATAAACACAGATACGCAGTATTTT. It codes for CASSPSLGRINTDTQYF.

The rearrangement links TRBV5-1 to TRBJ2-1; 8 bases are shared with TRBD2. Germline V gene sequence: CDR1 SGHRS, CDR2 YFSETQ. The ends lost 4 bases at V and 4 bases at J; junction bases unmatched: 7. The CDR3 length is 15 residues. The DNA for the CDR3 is TGCGCCAGCAGCGAGACAAGCGGGGGATACAATGAGCAGTTCTTC. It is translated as CASSETSGGYNEQFF.

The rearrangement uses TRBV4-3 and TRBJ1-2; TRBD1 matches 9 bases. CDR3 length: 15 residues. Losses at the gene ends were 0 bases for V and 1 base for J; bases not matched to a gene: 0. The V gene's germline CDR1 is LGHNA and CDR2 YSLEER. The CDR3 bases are TGCGCCAGCAGCCAAGAGGACAGGGGTAACTATGGCTACACCTTC. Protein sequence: CASSQEDRGNYGYTF.

The CDR3 coding sequence is TGTGCCAGCAGTGAAGTTTGGACAGGGGGTAAGGTCGGGGAGCTGTTTTTT. Translated, it gives CASSEVWTGGKVGELFF. The J gene is TRBJ2-2, the V gene TRBV25-1; TRBD1 matches at 10 bases. The length of the CDR3 is 17 residues. The germline V gene encodes CDR1 MGHDK and CDR2 SYGVNS. V was clipped by 2 bases and J by 7 bases; unmatched bases: 10.

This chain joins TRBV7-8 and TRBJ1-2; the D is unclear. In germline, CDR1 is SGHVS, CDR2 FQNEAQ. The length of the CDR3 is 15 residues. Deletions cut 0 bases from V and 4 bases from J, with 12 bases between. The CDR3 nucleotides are TGTGCCAGCAGCTTAGCTCCGGGATCAACCTATGGCTACACCTTC. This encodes CASSLAPGSTYGYTF.

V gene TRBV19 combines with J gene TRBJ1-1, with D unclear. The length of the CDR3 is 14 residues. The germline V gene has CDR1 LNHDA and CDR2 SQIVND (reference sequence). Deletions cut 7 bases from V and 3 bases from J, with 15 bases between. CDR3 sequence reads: CASMRAVGDTEAFF. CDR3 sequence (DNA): TGTGCCAGTATGCGGGCAGTTGGTGACACTGAAGCTTTCTTT.

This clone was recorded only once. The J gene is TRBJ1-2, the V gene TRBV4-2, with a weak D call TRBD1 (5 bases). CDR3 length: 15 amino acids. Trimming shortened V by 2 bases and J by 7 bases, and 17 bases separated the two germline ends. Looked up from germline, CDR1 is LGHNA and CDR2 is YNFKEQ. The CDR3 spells CASSQPQGYGSGYTF. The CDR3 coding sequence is TGTGCCAGCAGCCAACCTCAGGGATACGGCTCTGGCTACACCTTC.

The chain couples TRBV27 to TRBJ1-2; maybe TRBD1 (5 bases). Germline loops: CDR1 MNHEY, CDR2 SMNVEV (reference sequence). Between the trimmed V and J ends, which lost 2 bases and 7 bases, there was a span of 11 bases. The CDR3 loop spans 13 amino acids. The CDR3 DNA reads TGTGCCAGCAGTTTACAGGGTAGTCCTGGCTACACCTTC. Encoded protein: CASSLQGSPGYTF.

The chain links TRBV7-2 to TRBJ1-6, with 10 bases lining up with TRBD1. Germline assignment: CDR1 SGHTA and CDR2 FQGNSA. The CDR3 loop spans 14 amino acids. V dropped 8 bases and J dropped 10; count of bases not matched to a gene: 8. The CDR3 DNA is TGTGCCAGCGCCACAGACAGGGGGCTCTCACCCCTCCACTTT. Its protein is CASATDRGLSPLHF.

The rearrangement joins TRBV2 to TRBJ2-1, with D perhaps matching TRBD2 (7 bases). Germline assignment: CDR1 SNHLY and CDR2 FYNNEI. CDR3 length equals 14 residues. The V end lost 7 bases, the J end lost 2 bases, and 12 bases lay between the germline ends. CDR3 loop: CASKGGDTYNEQFF. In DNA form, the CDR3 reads TGTGCCAGCAAAGGGGGGGACACCTACAATGAGCAGTTCTTC. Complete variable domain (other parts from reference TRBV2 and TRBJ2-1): EPEVTQTPSHQVTQMGQEVILRCVPISNHLYFYWYRQILGQKVEFLVSFYNNEISEKSEIFDDQFSVERPDGSNFTLKIRSTKLEDSAMYFCASKGGDTYNEQFFGPGTRLTVL.

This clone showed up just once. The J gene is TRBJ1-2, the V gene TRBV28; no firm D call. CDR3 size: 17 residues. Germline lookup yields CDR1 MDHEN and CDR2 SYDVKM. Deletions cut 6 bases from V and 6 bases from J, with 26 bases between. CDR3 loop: CASSTWRVLIKGDGYTF. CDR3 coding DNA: TGTGCCAGCAGCACGTGGAGGGTCCTCATAAAGGGAGATGGCTACACCTTC.

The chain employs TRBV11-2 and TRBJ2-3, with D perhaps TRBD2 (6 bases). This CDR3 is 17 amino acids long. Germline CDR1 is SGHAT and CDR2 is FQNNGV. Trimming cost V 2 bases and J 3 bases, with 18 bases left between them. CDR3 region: CASSLISMGGGTDTQYF. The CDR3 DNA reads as TGTGCCAGCAGCTTAATCTCTATGGGGGGAGGAACAGATACGCAGTATTTT.